The clone carrying this TCR beta chain was seen ten or more times. Its specificity is unknown. The data belong to a study of molecular identifiers for immune sequencing clone quantification. Study-wide findings and caveats: Whereas clones above 20 RNA copies held under 1% of naive-cell molecules, they held over 98% of effector molecules.

Sorting selected naive CD8 T cells with a CD8+CD4-CCR7+CD45RA+ phenotype. Bulk TCR libraries used previously described methods and listed TCR primers. TCRdb called the PCR reads again in MiXCR, with one record for every CDR3 protein. The sample holds over 300,000 distinct CDR3 sequences, roughly 24% seen once. CDR1 is MNHEY, CDR2 SMNVEV, per germline (reference sequence). There are 15 residues in the CDR3. The junction had 8 bases not matched to a gene; V was cut back by 4 bases and J by 7 bases. V usage is TRBV27 and J usage is TRBJ2-3; 10 bases match TRBD1. Source material: naive CD8+ T cells from blood, with Jurkat cell RNA spiked in. The subset: FACS-sorted CD8+CD4-CCR7+CD45RA+ naive T cells. The sequence derives from a human donor in good health. Some libraries in this study had Jurkat cell RNA spiked in. The chain's CDR3 is CASSSYSGQGHTQYF. CDR3 nucleotides: TGTGCCAGCAGTTCATATTCGGGACAGGGGCATACGCAGTATTTT.